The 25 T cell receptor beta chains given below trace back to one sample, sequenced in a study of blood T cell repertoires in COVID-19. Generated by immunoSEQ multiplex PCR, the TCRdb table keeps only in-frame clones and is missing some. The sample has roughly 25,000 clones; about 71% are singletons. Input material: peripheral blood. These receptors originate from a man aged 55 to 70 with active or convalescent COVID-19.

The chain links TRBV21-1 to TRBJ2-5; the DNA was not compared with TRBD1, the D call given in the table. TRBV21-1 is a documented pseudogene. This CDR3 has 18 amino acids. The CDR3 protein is CASSKMEGDRGRNETQYF. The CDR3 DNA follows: TGTGCCAGCAGCAAAATGGAGGGGGACAGGGGGCGTAATGAGACCCAGTACTTC.

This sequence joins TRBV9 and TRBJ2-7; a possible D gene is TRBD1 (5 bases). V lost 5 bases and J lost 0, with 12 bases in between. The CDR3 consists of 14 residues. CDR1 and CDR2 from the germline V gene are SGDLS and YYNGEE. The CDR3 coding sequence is TGTGCCAGCAGTATGGGGCCAAGCTCCTACGAGCAGTACTTC. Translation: CASSMGPSSYEQYF.

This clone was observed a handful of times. As DNA, the CDR3 is TGTGCCAGTTCCCGCGAGCGGAGCAATGAAAAACTGTTTTTT. Protein product: CASSRERSNEKLFF. The chain joins TRBV19 to TRBJ1-4; D gene unclear. Germline CDR1 is LNHDA and CDR2 is SQIVND (reference sequence). This CDR3 contains 14 residues. Trimming took off 8 bases at V and 5 bases at J, with 15 bases between the two ends.

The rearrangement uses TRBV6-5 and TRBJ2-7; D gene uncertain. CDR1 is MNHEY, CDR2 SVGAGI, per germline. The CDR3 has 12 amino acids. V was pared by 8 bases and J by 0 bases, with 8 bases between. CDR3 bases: TGTGCCAGCCGGCCAGGCTCCTACGAGCAGTACTTC. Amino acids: CASRPGSYEQYF.

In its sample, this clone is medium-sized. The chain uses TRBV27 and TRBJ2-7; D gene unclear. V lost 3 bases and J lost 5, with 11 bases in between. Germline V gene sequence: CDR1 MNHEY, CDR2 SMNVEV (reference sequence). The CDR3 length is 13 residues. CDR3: CASSFRSGNEQYF. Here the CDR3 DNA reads TGTGCCAGCAGTTTTAGGTCGGGTAACGAGCAGTACTTC.

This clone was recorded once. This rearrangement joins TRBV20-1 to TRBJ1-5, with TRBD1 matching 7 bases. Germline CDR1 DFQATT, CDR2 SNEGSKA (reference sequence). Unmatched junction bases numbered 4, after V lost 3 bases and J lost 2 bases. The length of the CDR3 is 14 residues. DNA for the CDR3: TGCAGTGCTAGTGTACAGGGGCGCAATCAGCCCCAGCATTTT. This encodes CSASVQGRNQPQHF.

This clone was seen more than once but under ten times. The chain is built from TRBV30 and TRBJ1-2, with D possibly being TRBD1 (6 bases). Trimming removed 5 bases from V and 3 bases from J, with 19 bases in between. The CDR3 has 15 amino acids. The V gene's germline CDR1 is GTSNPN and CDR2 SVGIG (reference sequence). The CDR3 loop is CAWHIYQGIDYGYTF. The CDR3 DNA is TGTGCCTGGCATATTTACCAGGGGATAGACTATGGCTACACCTTC.

CDR3 protein: CASSYGRRGPAGELFF. CDR3 coding DNA: TGTGCCAGCAGTTACGGGCGGAGGGGGCCTGCCGGGGAGCTGTTTTTT. This chain links TRBV6-6 with TRBJ2-2, with D perhaps TRBD1 (7 bases). This CDR3 comprises 16 residues. Trimming took off 2 bases at V and 6 bases at J, with 16 bases between the two ends. Germline assignment: CDR1 MNHNY and CDR2 SVGAGI (reference sequence).

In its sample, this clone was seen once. CDR3 in DNA: TGTGCCAGCAGCGCCGGGACTAGCGGGGGCTACAATGAGCAGTTCTTC. This codes for CASSAGTSGGYNEQFF. The chain uses TRBV9 and TRBJ2-1; TRBD2 matches 14 bases. V lost 3 bases to trimming and J lost 3 bases; unmatched junction nucleotides: 2. There are 16 residues in the CDR3. Germline V gene sequence: CDR1 SGDLS, CDR2 YYNGEE.

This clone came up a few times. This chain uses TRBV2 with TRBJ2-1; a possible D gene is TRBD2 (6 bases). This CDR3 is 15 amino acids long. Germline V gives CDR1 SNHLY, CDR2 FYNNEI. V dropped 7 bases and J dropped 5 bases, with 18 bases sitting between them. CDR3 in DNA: TGTGCCAGCACCCGATCTAGCGTGAGGGACAATGAGCAGTTCTTC. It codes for CASTRSSVRDNEQFF. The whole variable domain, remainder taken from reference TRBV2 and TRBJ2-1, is EPEVTQTPSHQVTQMGQEVILRCVPISNHLYFYWYRQILGQKVEFLVSFYNNEISEKSEIFDDQFSVERPDGSNFTLKIRSTKLEDSAMYFCASTRSSVRDNEQFFGPGTRLTVL.

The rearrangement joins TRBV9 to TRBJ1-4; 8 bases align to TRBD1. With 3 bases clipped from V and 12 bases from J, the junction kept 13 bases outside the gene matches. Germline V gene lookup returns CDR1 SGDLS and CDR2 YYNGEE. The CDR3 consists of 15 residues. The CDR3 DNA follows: TGTGCCAGCAGCGCGCGACAGGGGACCGCCTCGGAACTGTTTTTT. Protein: CASSARQGTASELFF.

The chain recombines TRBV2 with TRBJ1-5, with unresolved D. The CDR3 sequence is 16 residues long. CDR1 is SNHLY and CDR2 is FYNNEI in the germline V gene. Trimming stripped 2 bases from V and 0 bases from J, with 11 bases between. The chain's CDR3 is CASSEWRSYSNQPQHF. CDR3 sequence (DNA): TGTGCCAGCAGTGAATGGCGGAGCTATAGCAATCAGCCCCAGCATTTT.

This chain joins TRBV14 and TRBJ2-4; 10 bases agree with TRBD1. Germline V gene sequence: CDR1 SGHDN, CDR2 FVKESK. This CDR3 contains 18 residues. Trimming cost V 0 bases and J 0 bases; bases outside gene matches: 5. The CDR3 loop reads CASSQDLGDRGAKNIQYF. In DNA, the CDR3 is TGTGCCAGCAGCCAAGATCTGGGGGACAGGGGAGCCAAAAACATTCAGTACTTC.

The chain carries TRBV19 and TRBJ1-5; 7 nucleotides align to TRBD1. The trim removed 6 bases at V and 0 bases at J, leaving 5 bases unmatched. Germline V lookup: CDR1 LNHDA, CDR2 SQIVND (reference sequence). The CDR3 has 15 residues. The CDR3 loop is CASSPDRSSNQPQHF. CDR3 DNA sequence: TGTGCCAGTAGCCCGGACAGGAGTAGCAATCAGCCCCAGCATTTT.

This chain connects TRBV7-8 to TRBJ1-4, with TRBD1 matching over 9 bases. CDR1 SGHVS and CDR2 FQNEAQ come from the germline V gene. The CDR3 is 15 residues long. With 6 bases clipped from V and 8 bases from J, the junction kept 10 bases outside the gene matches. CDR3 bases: TGTGCCAGCAGGGGGGGACAGGGTCTTTCCGAAAAACTGTTTTTT. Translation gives CASRGGQGLSEKLFF.

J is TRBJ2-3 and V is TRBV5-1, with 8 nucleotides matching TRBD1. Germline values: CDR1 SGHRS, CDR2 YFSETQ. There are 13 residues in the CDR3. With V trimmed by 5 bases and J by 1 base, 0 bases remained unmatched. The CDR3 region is CASRTGGTDTQYF. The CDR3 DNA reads TGCGCCAGCAGGACAGGGGGCACAGATACGCAGTATTTT.

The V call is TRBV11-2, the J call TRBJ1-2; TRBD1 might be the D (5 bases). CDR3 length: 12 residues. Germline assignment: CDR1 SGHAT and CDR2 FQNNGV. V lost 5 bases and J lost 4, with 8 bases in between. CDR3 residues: CASSPDSYGYTF. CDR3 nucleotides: TGTGCCAGCAGCCCCGACAGCTATGGCTACACCTTC.

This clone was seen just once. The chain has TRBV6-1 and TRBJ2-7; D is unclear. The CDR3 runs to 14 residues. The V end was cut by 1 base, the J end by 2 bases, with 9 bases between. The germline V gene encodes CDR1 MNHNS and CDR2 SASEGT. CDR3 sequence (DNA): TGTGCCAGCAGTGAAGGTTACAGCCCCTACGAGCAGTACTTC. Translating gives CASSEGYSPYEQYF.

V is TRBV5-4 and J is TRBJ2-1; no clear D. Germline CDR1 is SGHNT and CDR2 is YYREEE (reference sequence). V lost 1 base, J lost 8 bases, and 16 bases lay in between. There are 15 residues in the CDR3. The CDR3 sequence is CASSLTAPLVDEQFF. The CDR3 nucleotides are TGTGCCAGCAGCTTGACTGCCCCATTAGTCGATGAGCAGTTCTTC.

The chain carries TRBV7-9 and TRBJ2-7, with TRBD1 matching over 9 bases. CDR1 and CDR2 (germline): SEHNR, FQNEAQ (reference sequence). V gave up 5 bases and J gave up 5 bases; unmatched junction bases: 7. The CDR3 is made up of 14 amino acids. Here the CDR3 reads CASSLDRGSDEQYF. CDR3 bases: TGTGCCAGCAGCCTGGACAGGGGATCTGACGAGCAGTACTTC.

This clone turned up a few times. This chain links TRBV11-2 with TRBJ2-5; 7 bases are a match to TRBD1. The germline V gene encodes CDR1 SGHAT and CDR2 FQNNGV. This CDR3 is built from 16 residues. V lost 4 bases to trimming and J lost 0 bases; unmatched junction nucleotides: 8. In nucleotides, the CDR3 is TGTGCCAGCAGCTCGCCGGGACAGACGTACCAAGAGACCCAGTACTTC. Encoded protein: CASSSPGQTYQETQYF.

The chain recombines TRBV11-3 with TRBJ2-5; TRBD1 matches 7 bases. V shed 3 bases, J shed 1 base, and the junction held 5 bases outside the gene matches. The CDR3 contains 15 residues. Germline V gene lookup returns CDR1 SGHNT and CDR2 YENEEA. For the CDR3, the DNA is TGTGCCAGCAGCTTTGGGGACAGAGTCCAAGAGACCCAGTACTTC. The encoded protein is CASSFGDRVQETQYF.

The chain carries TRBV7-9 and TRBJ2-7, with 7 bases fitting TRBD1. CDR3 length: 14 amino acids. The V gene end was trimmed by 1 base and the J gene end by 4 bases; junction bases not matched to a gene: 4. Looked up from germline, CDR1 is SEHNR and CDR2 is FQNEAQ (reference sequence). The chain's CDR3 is CASSLVNRGYEQYF. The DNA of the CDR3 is TGTGCCAGCAGCTTAGTGAACAGGGGATACGAGCAGTACTTC.

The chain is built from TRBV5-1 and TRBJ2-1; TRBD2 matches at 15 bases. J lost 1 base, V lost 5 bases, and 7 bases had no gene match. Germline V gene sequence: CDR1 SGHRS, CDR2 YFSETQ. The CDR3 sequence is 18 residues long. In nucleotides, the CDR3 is TGCGCCAGCAGGCCGGGACTAGCGGGAGGCGGATCCTACAATGAGCAGTTCTTC. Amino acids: CASRPGLAGGGSYNEQFF.

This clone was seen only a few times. This chain's CDR3 is CASRGDRVNYEQYF. The CDR3 DNA is TGTGCCAGCAGGGGGGACAGGGTTAACTACGAGCAGTACTTC. The chain links TRBV25-1 to TRBJ2-7, with 9 bases identical to TRBD1. CDR1 is MGHDK and CDR2 is SYGVNS in the germline V gene. This CDR3 comprises 14 residues. The V segment lost 6 bases and the J segment 3 bases; nucleotides outside the gene matches: 6.